These 18 T cell receptor beta chains share one sample of origin, sequenced in a study of CD8 T cells in Susac syndrome. With random hexamers, reverse transcription was performed on about 0.5 to 1 ug of RNA. A single record per CDR3 protein comes from TCRdb applying MiXCR to the immunoSEQ multiplex PCR reads. The table has about 240,000 distinct CDR3 sequences, approximately 95% seen once; the top ten hold around 0.1%. Material for sequencing was CD4+ T cells from PBMCs. These receptors came from a human donor with Susac syndrome.

The chain combines TRBV20-1 with TRBJ1-1; D gene uncertain. V lost 6 bases and J lost 4, with 18 bases in between. Germline-derived CDR1 and CDR2 are DFQATT and SNEGSKA (reference sequence). This CDR3 has 14 residues. The CDR3 coding sequence is TGCAGTGCGATCACCTCACGAGGTCCCACTGAAGCTTTCTTT. This encodes CSAITSRGPTEAFF.

The rearrangement links TRBV30 to TRBJ1-5, with no clear D. Between the trimmed V and J ends, which lost 0 bases and 4 bases, there was a span of 13 bases. The V gene's germline CDR1 is GTSNPN and CDR2 SVGIG (reference sequence). The CDR3 is made up of 15 amino acids. CDR3 amino acids: CAWSVPASGNQPQHF. The CDR3 region has the DNA TGTGCCTGGAGTGTTCCGGCCTCTGGGAATCAGCCCCAGCATTTT. Full variable domain (rest looked up from reference TRBV30 and TRBJ1-5): SQTIHQWPATLVQPVGSPLSLECTVEGTSNPNLYWYRQAAGRGLQLLFYSVGIGQISSEVPQNLSASRPQDRQFILSSKKLLLSDSGFYLCAWSVPASGNQPQHFGDGTRLSIL.

The rearrangement uses TRBV12-5 and TRBJ2-1, with TRBD2 matching over 10 bases. Germline V lookup: CDR1 LGHNT, CDR2 FRNRAP. This CDR3 has 20 residues. J gave up 0 bases and V 3 bases, and 14 bases lay outside the gene matches. The CDR3 protein is CASGFPSASGSSGSYNEQFF. The CDR3 nucleotides read TGTGCTAGTGGTTTCCCTTCGGCTAGCGGGAGTTCGGGCTCCTACAATGAGCAGTTCTTC.

The chain links TRBV9 to TRBJ1-2, with 8 bases that match TRBD1. The CDR3 sequence is 16 residues long. CDR1 is SGDLS, CDR2 YYNGEE, per germline. J gave up 0 bases and V 0 bases, and 4 bases lay outside the gene matches. The CDR3 DNA reads as TGTGCCAGCAGCGTAGCGGGACAGGAAGCTAACTATGGCTACACCTTC. Translated, it gives CASSVAGQEANYGYTF.

The rearrangement links TRBV20-1 to TRBJ2-5; TRBD2 might be the D (5 bases). The CDR3 is made up of 16 amino acids. The V gene's germline CDR1 is DFQATT and CDR2 SNEGSKA (reference sequence). Trimming removed 0 bases at V and 2 bases at J, with 16 bases between. The CDR3 sequence is CSARDLFRGQQETQYF. CDR3 sequence (DNA): TGCAGTGCTAGAGATCTCTTCCGCGGGCAGCAAGAGACCCAGTACTTC.

V is TRBV20-1 and J is TRBJ2-1, with unresolved D. The CDR3 totals 13 residues. With 7 bases removed from V and 0 bases from J, the gap between germline ends came to 10 bases. Germline assignment: CDR1 DFQATT and CDR2 SNEGSKA (reference sequence). DNA of the CDR3: TGCAGTGGGGGAATGTCCTCCTACAATGAGCAGTTCTTC. Residues: CSGGMSSYNEQFF.

This CDR3 reads CASSHRSRGLQPQHF. CDR3 coding DNA: TGCGCCAGCAGCCACAGGTCCAGGGGATTACAGCCCCAGCATTTT. The chain joins TRBV4-1 to TRBJ1-5; D perhaps matches TRBD1 (6 bases). Germline-derived CDR1 and CDR2 are MGHRA and YSYEKL. Trimming stripped 3 bases from V and 7 bases from J, with 16 bases between. The CDR3 is made up of 15 amino acids.

V usage is TRBV29-1 and J usage is TRBJ2-7, with D hard to call. The V and J ends lost 4 bases and 0 bases respectively, with 13 bases between them. The CDR3 has 14 amino acids. Germline V lookup: CDR1 SQVTM, CDR2 ANQGSEA. In DNA form, the CDR3 reads TGCAGCGTTGTTACCTGGGATCGCTCCTACGAGCAGTACTTC. Translation: CSVVTWDRSYEQYF.

The rearrangement joins TRBV20-1 to TRBJ2-5; the D is unclear. This CDR3 is 10 amino acids long. The germline V gene has CDR1 DFQATT and CDR2 SNEGSKA (reference sequence). Deletions cut 8 bases from V and 4 bases from J, with 8 bases between. The CDR3 region is CSLPGETQYF. The CDR3 nucleotides are TGCAGTCTGCCGGGAGAGACCCAGTACTTC.

The rearrangement uses TRBV4-2 and TRBJ2-7; tentative D call: TRBD1 (6 bases). Germline CDR1 reads LGHNA; CDR2 reads YNFKEQ. This CDR3 region has 15 residues. The V gene lost 3 bases and the J gene lost 2 bases, with 14 bases spanning the gap. CDR3 in amino acids: CASSHAGDNPYEQYF. The CDR3, as DNA: TGTGCCAGCAGCCACGCAGGGGACAACCCCTACGAGCAGTACTTC.

V gene TRBV29-1 combines with J gene TRBJ2-3; the D is unclear. V dropped 3 bases and J dropped 0 bases, with 7 bases sitting between them. The CDR3 totals 13 residues. Germline-derived CDR1 and CDR2 are SQVTM and ANQGSEA. The CDR3 here is CSVDKRSTDTQYF. The CDR3 DNA follows: TGCAGCGTTGATAAAAGAAGCACAGATACGCAGTATTTT.

This clonotype was counted once. The rearrangement uses TRBV15 and TRBJ2-6, with unresolved D. Germline loops: CDR1 LNHNV, CDR2 YYDKDF (reference sequence). Trimming removed 3 bases from V and 0 bases from J, with 15 bases in between. This CDR3 is built from 18 residues. CDR3 region: CATSSHRWGSSGANVLTF. The CDR3 DNA reads as TGTGCCACCAGCAGCCACCGATGGGGTAGCTCTGGGGCCAACGTCCTGACTTTC.

This chain connects TRBV3-1 to TRBJ1-1; TRBD1 matches 7 bases. This CDR3 region has 15 residues. CDR1 LGHDT and CDR2 YNNKEL come from the germline V gene (reference sequence). With 5 bases clipped from V and 6 bases from J, the junction kept 12 bases outside the gene matches. The CDR3 sequence: CASSGGGTEPAEAFF. CDR3 DNA: TGTGCCAGCAGCGGTGGTGGGACAGAGCCGGCTGAAGCTTTCTTT. Based on the CDR3 plus reference TRBV3-1 and TRBJ1-1, the full variable domain is DTAVSQTPKYLVTQMGNDKSIKCEQNLGHDTMYWYKQDSKKFLKIMFSYNNKELIINETVPNRFSPKSPDKAHLNLHINSLELGDSAVYFCASSGGGTEPAEAFFGQGTRLTVV.

The chain employs TRBV30 and TRBJ1-1; D ambiguous. CDR3 length equals 13 residues. The V gene's germline CDR1 is GTSNPN and CDR2 SVGIG (reference sequence). The germline V and J ends were trimmed by 5 bases and 10 bases, with 20 bases remaining between them. As DNA, the CDR3 is TGTGCCTGGTGCCCAGACCCTCACGTGGTAGCTTTCTTT. Translation: CAWCPDPHVVAFF.

CDR3 loop: CASSLAPIGVNEQYF. CDR3 DNA sequence: TGCGCCAGCAGCTTGGCCCCTATTGGGGTAAACGAGCAGTACTTC. The chain couples TRBV5-1 to TRBJ2-7; no reliable D call. Per germline, CDR1 SGHRS and CDR2 YFSETQ. V shed 0 bases and J shed 5 bases, with 15 bases lying between them. This CDR3 spans 15 amino acids.

The chain couples TRBV7-2 to TRBJ2-5; 7 bases are shared with TRBD2. CDR3 size: 18 residues. CDR1 is SGHTA and CDR2 is FQGNSA in the germline V gene. With 0 bases clipped from V and 2 bases from J, the junction kept 12 bases outside the gene matches. CDR3 residues: CASSLAHLGGSFQETQYF. In nucleotides, the CDR3 is TGTGCCAGCAGCTTAGCGCATCTTGGCGGGAGCTTTCAAGAGACCCAGTACTTC.

The chain joins TRBV4-2 to TRBJ2-1, with D maybe TRBD2 (5 bases). Deletions cut 1 base from V and 3 bases from J, with 13 bases between. This CDR3 comprises 16 residues. The germline CDR1 and CDR2 sequences are LGHNA and YNFKEQ. The CDR3 sequence is CASSQVTGVLYNEQFF. The DNA for the CDR3 is TGTGCCAGCAGCCAAGTTACCGGGGTTCTCTACAATGAGCAGTTCTTC.

This clonotype was detected only once. J is TRBJ2-5 and V is TRBV3-1; D is uncertain. The V gene's germline CDR1 is LGHDT and CDR2 YNNKEL (reference sequence). The CDR3 covers 14 residues. Trimming cost V 1 base and J 1 base, with 7 bases left between them. CDR3 in DNA: TGTGCCAGCAGCCAAGGGCTCCCCCAAGAGACCCAGTACTTC. It specifies CASSQGLPQETQYF.